This TCR beta chain was found in a study of blood T cell repertoires in COVID-19. Study at large: Material from acute and convalescent COVID-19 was sourced from the United States, Italy and Spain.

J gave up 0 bases and V 0 bases, and 2 bases lay outside the gene matches. This CDR3 is built from 16 residues. Germline CDR1 SGDLS, CDR2 YYNGEE. Original processing methods: Reference gene primer amplification in the assay estimated nucleated cell counts. The protocol was immunoSEQ multiplex PCR, while the TCRdb copy is restricted to in-frame clones and leaves out a portion. V and J calls and clone size are given by that table; D and trimming were obtained from the DNA. The table has approximately 200,000 clones, roughly 92% seen once. The rearrangement joins TRBV9 to TRBJ1-3; 8 nucleotides match TRBD1. The source is a man aged 25-45 years with COVID-19, enrolled during active disease. Source material: peripheral blood. CDR3 sequence reads: CASSVGTGSSGNTIYF. CDR3 sequence (DNA): TGTGCCAGCAGCGTAGGGACAGGGAGCTCTGGAAACACCATATATTTT.